This T cell receptor (beta chain) was sequenced in a study of shared clonotypes between healthy human individuals. On the study more broadly: CD8 memory received one plate per donor, CD8 naive two, CD4 memory three and CD4 naive three.

The donors, all of them Caucasian adults, lived in Nashville, Tennessee. Trimming pared 0 bases from V and 7 bases from J, leaving 9 bases between. Germline CDR1 is MGHRA and CDR2 is YSYEKL. The CDR3 is 14 residues long. About this clone: The antigen is undetermined.

Sequencing used immunoSEQ multiplex PCR; TCRdb keeps in-frame clones, though not all of them. The sample includes around 940,000 clones, approximately 80% of them seen just once. The study's findings and limits: Large depth notwithstanding, sorted-subset sequencing proved incomplete by rarefaction.

V gene TRBV4-1 combines with J gene TRBJ2-2; no clear D. The specimen sequenced was memory CD4+ T cells sorted from blood. The subset denotes: CD45RA-negative fraction. The sequence derives from a man aged 18 to 35 in good health. The CDR3 DNA reads as TGCGCCAGCAGCCAAGATTGGTCAGACGGGGAGCTGTTTTTT. Amino acid sequence: CASSQDWSDGELFF.